These 18 T cell receptor beta chains share one sample of origin, sequenced in a study of cytomegalovirus exposure and HLA in healthy donors. PCR employed 60 Vbeta and 13 Jbeta primers. TCRdb's table, derived via immunoSEQ multiplex PCR, lists solely in-frame clones and lacks some. The sample yields 100,000 or so clones, roughly 70% seen once. Sequenced: PBMCs. These receptor sequences come from a man in his forties or fifties in good health and CMV-seronegative.

For the CDR3, the DNA is TGTGCCAGCAGCCTGGGACAGGGGGCCGGGGAGCTGTTTTTT. Protein product: CASSLGQGAGELFF. The rearrangement uses TRBV4-2 and TRBJ2-2, with TRBD1 matching over 11 bases. Germline CDR1 reads LGHNA; CDR2 reads YNFKEQ. J was trimmed by 6 bases and V by 4 bases; bases with no gene match: 1. CDR3 length equals 14 residues.

The chain recombines TRBV5-4 with TRBJ1-2, with D perhaps TRBD1 (5 bases). The CDR3 sequence is 14 residues long. The germline V gene encodes CDR1 SGHNT and CDR2 YYREEE (reference sequence). V lost 2 bases and J 0 bases, leaving 8 bases between the germline ends. The DNA for the CDR3 is TGTGCCAGCAGCTTTTCAGGGACTAACTATGGCTACACCTTC. The encoded protein is CASSFSGTNYGYTF.

The gene calls are TRBV10-1 and TRBJ1-3; no clear D gene. The CDR3 length is 15 residues. Trimming took off 0 bases at V and 0 bases at J, with 6 bases between the two ends. Germline loops: CDR1 WNHNN, CDR2 SYGVQD (reference sequence). CDR3 sequence reads: CASSESLSSGNTIYF. CDR3 sequence (DNA): TGCGCCAGCAGTGAGTCGCTGAGCTCTGGAAACACCATATATTTT.

The J gene is TRBJ1-2, the V gene TRBV6-6; 7 positions match TRBD1. The V and J ends lost 6 bases and 1 base, in that order; junction bases with no gene match: 8. Germline V lookup: CDR1 MNHNY, CDR2 SVGAGI (reference sequence). The CDR3 spans 15 residues. CDR3 residues: CASSPGAGGNYGYTF. The CDR3, as DNA: TGTGCCAGCAGCCCCGGGGCAGGGGGTAACTATGGCTACACCTTC.

The V and J genes are TRBV23-1 and TRBJ1-2; D is unclear. TRBV23-1 is identified as an open reading frame with a role that is uncertain. There are 15 residues in the CDR3. Trimming shortened V by 4 bases and J by 4 bases, and 16 bases separated the two germline ends. The CDR3 loop reads CASSPQSLVLYGYTF. In DNA form, the CDR3 reads TGCGCCAGCAGTCCTCAATCGTTAGTACTCTATGGCTACACCTTC.

The V call is TRBV5-4, the J call TRBJ2-3; D might be TRBD1 (5 bases). Deletions cut 1 base from V and 3 bases from J, with 15 bases between. This CDR3 contains 16 residues. Germline-derived CDR1 and CDR2 are SGHNT and YYREEE (reference sequence). DNA of the CDR3: TGTGCCAGCAGCTTGTCAGGGCCCGTGAGGACAGATACGCAGTATTTT. This translates into CASSLSGPVRTDTQYF.

This clone was seen a few times. V and J are TRBV2 and TRBJ1-1; 7 bases agree with TRBD1. The CDR3 loop spans 12 amino acids. V was clipped by 6 bases and J by 11 bases; unmatched bases: 9. Germline V lookup: CDR1 SNHLY, CDR2 FYNNEI. The CDR3 loop is CASSAQGTEAFF. The CDR3 nucleotides read TGTGCCAGCAGCGCACAGGGGACAGAGGCTTTCTTT.

This clone was found once. The CDR3 reads CASSYRGGVALDTQYF. The CDR3 coding sequence is TGTGCCAGCAGTTATAGAGGAGGGGTAGCTCTAGATACGCAGTATTTT. J is TRBJ2-3 and V is TRBV27, with a possible D match to TRBD2 (6 bases). CDR1 and CDR2 from the germline V gene are MNHEY and SMNVEV (reference sequence). CDR3 length equals 16 residues. V was clipped by 4 bases and J by 5 bases, with 19 bases between them.

This clone was recorded a few times. The chain is built from TRBV10-2 and TRBJ2-2, with a possible D match to TRBD1 (5 bases). Trimming left V 7 bases short and J 7 bases short, with 10 bases between. Germline values: CDR1 WSHSY, CDR2 SAAADI. The CDR3 spans 12 residues. This chain's CDR3 is CASTQGSGELFF. The CDR3 bases are TGCGCCAGCACCCAGGGCAGCGGGGAGCTGTTTTTT.

The chain carries TRBV6-5 and TRBJ1-2; unclear D gene. Germline V gene data show CDR1 as MNHEY and CDR2 as SVGAGI. The CDR3 spans 15 residues. Deletions cut 3 bases from V and 4 bases from J, with 15 bases between. CDR3 coding DNA: TGTGCCAGCAGTTATACGTCGGTTGGAGGCTATGGCTACACCTTC. The encoded protein is CASSYTSVGGYGYTF.

The V call is TRBV10-3, the J call TRBJ2-5; 16 bases fit TRBD2. The CDR3 totals 20 residues. From germline, CDR1 is ENHRY and CDR2 SYGVKD. Trimming at V came to 2 bases and at J to 4 bases, leaving 13 bases not matched to a gene. Here the CDR3 reads CAISERRQGTSGGARETQYF. CDR3 DNA: TGTGCCATCAGTGAGAGGCGACAGGGGACTAGCGGGGGGGCGCGAGAGACCCAGTACTTC.

J is TRBJ1-1 and V is TRBV27, with 9 bases matching TRBD1. The V segment lost 8 bases and the J segment 3 bases; nucleotides outside the gene matches: 7. The CDR3 sequence is 14 residues long. From germline, CDR1 is MNHEY and CDR2 SMNVEV (reference sequence). The CDR3 DNA sequence: TGTGCCAGCCGCAGGGGACAGGGTTACACTGAAGCTTTCTTT. This codes for CASRRGQGYTEAFF.

The V gene is TRBV5-1, the J gene TRBJ2-2; 7 positions match TRBD2. After removal of 0 bases from V and 0 bases from J, the junction contained 2 bases not matched to a gene. Germline CDR1 is SGHRS and CDR2 is YFSETQ. The CDR3 has 16 amino acids. CDR3 sequence (DNA): TGCGCCAGCAGCTTGGTGAGCGGGGCGAACACCGGGGAGCTGTTTTTT. Its protein is CASSLVSGANTGELFF.

The chain has TRBV28 and TRBJ1-1, with 8 positions matching TRBD1. Per the germline V gene, CDR1 is MDHEN and CDR2 is SYDVKM. V lost 9 bases and J lost 1; bases outside the gene matches: 1. CDR3 size: 12 residues. CDR3 DNA: TGTGCCAGTGGGACAGGGAACACTGAAGCTTTCTTT. Translated: CASGTGNTEAFF.

The chain joins TRBV5-4 to TRBJ1-2; 9 bases are shared with TRBD1. Trimming cost V 3 bases and J 8 bases; bases outside gene matches: 2. Germline assignment: CDR1 SGHNT and CDR2 YYREEE (reference sequence). The CDR3 covers 12 residues. The CDR3 DNA reads as TGTGCCAGCAGCTGGGACAGGGACGGCTACACCTTC. Residues: CASSWDRDGYTF. Together with reference TRBV5-4 and TRBJ1-2, the CDR3 gives the full variable domain: ETGVTQSPTHLIKTRGQQVTLRCSSQSGHNTVSWYQQALGQGPQFIFQYYREEENGRGNFPPRFSGLQFPNYSSELNVNALELDDSALYLCASSWDRDGYTFGSGTRLTVV.

This clone appeared a single time. J is TRBJ2-3 and V is TRBV28, with a tentative D call TRBD2 (7 bases). Trimming cost V 5 bases and J 0 bases, with 12 bases left between them. Germline loops: CDR1 MDHEN, CDR2 SYDVKM. The CDR3 totals 15 residues. Here the CDR3 reads CASSPAGASTDTQYF. The CDR3 bases are TGTGCCAGCAGTCCCGCGGGGGCTAGCACAGATACGCAGTATTTT. The full variable domain, its missing parts supplied by reference TRBV28 and TRBJ2-3, is DVKVTQSSRYLVKRTGEKVFLECVQDMDHENMFWYRQDPGLGLRLIYFSYDVKMKEKGDIPEGYSVSREKKERFSLILESASTNQTSMYLCASSPAGASTDTQYFGPGTRLTVL.

This clone has more than one count but fewer than ten. One end of the junction is discordant with germline, which a read error may explain. The chain joins TRBV7-9 to TRBJ2-7, with 11 positions matching TRBD1. Germline CDR1 SEHNR, CDR2 FQNEAQ (reference sequence). The CDR3 is 15 amino acids. The CDR3 DNA sequence: TGTTCCAGCAGCTCCGCGGGGACAGGGGGATACGAGCAGTACTTC. Its protein is CSSSSAGTGGYEQYF.

This chain links TRBV15 with TRBJ1-4; D perhaps matches TRBD1 (5 bases). V lost 5 bases to trimming and J lost 6 bases, with 16 bases between them. Germline-derived CDR1 and CDR2 are LNHNV and YYDKDF (reference sequence). This CDR3 comprises 15 residues. For the CDR3, the DNA is TGTGCCACCAGCCCCTGGGGCAGGGAGGATGAAAAACTGTTTTTT. Translated: CATSPWGREDEKLFF.